This T cell receptor beta chain was sequenced in a study of breast tumors, draining lymph nodes, adjacent tissues. Study-wide findings and caveats: Compared with basal-like, luminal-like tumors shared significantly more repertoire with nontumor tissue.

This clonotype was counted many times. Its antigen is unknown. One entry per CDR3 protein, called by TCRdb with MiXCR from the multiplex PCR reads. The profile covers nearly 200,000 distinct CDR3 sequences, with 31% appearing a single time and about 4.3% taken by the ten largest. Breast cancer patients provided tissue from their axillary draining lymph nodes. CDR1 is GTSNPN and CDR2 is SVGIG in the germline V gene (reference sequence). CDR3 length: 13 amino acids. V gave up 1 base and J gave up 0 bases, with 6 bases separating them. The clonotype comes from a female donor with breast cancer. Some clones in this sample may be carry-over from other donors' samples. This chain uses TRBV30 with TRBJ1-2; the D is unclear. Specimen: axillary lymph node tissue. The CDR3 region is CAWSDRSNYGYTF. CDR3 DNA: TGTGCCTGGAGTGACCGTTCTAACTATGGCTACACCTTC.